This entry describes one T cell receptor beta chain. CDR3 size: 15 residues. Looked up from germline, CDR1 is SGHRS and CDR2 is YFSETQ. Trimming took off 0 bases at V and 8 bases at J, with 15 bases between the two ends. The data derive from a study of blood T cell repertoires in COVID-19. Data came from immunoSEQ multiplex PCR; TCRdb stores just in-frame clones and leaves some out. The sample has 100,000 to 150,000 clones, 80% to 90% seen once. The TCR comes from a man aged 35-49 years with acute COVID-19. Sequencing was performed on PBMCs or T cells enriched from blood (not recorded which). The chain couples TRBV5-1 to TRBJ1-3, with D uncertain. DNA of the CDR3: TGCGCCAGCAGCTTGGAACAGTATTATAAGGACACCATATATTTT. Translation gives CASSLEQYYKDTIYF.